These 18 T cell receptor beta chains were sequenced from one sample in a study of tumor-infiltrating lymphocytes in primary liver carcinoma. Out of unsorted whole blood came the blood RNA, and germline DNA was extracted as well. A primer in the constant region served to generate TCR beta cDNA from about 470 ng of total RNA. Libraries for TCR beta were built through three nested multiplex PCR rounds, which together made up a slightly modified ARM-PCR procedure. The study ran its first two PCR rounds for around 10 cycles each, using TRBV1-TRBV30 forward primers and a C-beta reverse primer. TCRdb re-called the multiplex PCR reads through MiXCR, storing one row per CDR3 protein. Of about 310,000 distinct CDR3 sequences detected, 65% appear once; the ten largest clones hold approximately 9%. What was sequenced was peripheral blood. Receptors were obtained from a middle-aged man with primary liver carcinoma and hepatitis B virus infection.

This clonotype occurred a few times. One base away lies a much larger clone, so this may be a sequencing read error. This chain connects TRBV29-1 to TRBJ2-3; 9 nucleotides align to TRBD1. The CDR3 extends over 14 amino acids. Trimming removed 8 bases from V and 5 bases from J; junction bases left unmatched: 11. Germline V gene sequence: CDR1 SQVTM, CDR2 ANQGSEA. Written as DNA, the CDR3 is TGCAGCTCCTGGACAGGGGCCAGGGGAGATACGCAGTATTTT. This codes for CSSWTGARGDTQYF.

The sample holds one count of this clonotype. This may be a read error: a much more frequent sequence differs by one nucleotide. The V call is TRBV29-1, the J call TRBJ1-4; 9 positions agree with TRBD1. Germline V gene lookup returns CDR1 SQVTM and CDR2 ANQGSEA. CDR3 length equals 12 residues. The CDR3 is CRAGQGDEKLFF. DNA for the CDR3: TGCAGAGCGGGACAGGGAGATGAAAAACTGTTTTTT.

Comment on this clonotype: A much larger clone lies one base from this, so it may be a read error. CDR3 protein: CASSLNSYERYF. As DNA, the CDR3 is TGTGCCAGCAGCCTGAATTCCTACGAGCGGTACTTC. The V and J genes are TRBV5-6 and TRBJ2-7; D ambiguous. From germline, CDR1 is SGHDT and CDR2 YYEEEE. The CDR3 totals 12 residues.

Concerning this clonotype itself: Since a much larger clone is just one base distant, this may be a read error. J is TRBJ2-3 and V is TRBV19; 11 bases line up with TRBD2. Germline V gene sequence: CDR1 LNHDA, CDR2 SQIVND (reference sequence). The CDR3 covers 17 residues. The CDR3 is CVSKGGTSGSAHDTQYF. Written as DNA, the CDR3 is TGTGTCAGTAAGGGCGGGACTAGCGGCTCTGCACACGATACGCAGTATTTT. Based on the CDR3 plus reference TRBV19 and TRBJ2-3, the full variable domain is DGGITQSPKYLFRKEGQNVTLSCEQNLNHDAMYWYRQDPGQGLRLIYYSQIVNDFQKGDIAEGYSVSREKKESFPLTVTSAQKNPTAFYLCVSKGGTSGSAHDTQYFGPGTRLTVL.

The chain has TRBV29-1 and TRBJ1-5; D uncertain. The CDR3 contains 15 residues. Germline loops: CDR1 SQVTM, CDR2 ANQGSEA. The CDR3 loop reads CNATLGGSPSQPQHF. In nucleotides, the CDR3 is TGCAACGCCACCCTGGGAGGATCACCAAGTCAGCCCCAGCATTTT.

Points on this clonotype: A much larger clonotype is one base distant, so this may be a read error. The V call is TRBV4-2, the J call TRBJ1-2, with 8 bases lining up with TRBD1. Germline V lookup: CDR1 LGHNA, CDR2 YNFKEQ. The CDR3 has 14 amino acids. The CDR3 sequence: CASRQEDRENGYTF. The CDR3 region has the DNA TGTGCCAGCCGCCAAGAGGACAGGGAAAATGGCTACACCTTC.

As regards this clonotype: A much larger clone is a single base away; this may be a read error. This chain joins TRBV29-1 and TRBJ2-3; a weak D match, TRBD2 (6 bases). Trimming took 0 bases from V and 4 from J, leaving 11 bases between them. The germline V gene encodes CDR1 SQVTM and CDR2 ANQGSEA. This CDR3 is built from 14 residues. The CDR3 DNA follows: TGCAGCGTTGAAGATATGCGGGGCTCAGATACGCAGTATTTT. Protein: CSVEDMRGSDTQYF.

CDR3 sequence (DNA): TGCGCCAGCAGCCGGAGACAGCTCACAGATACGCAGTATTTT. This gives the protein CASSRRQLTDTQYF. V is TRBV5-1 and J is TRBJ2-3; D is perhaps TRBD1 (5 bases). Trimming removed 4 bases from V and 2 bases from J, with 11 bases in between. Germline assignment: CDR1 SGHRS and CDR2 YFSETQ. CDR3 length equals 14 residues.

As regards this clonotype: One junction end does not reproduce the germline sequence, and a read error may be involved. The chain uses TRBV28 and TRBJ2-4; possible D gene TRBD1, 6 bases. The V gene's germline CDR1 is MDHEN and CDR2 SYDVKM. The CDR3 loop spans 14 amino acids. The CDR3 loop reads CANSRTGLKNIQYF. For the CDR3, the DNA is TGTGCCAACTCTAGAACAGGGCTAAAAAACATTCAGTATTTC. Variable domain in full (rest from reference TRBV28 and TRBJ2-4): DVKVTQSSRYLVKRTGEKVFLECVQDMDHENMFWYRQDPGLGLRLIYFSYDVKMKEKGDIPEGYSVSREKKERFSLILESASTNQTSMYLCANSRTGLKNIQYFGAGTRLSVL.

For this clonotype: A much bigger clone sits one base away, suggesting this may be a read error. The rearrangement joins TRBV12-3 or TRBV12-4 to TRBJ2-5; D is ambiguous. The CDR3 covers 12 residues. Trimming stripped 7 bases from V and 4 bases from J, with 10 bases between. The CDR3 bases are TGTGCCAGCAATTTTTATTCAGAGACCCAGTACTTC. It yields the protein CASNFYSETQYF.

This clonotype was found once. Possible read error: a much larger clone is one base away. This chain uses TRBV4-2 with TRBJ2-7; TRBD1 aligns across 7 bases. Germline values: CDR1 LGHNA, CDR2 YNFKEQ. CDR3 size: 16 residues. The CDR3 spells CASSQAGTADSYEHYF. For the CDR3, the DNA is TGTGCCAGCAGCCAAGCCGGGACAGCGGATTCCTACGAGCACTACTTC.

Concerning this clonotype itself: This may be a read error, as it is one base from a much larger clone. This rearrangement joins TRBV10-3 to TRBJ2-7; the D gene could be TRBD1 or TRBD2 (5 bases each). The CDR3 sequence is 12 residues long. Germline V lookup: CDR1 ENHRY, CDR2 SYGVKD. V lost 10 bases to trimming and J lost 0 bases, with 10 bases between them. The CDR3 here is CATWGSSYEQYF. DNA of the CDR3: TGTGCCACCTGGGGGTCCTCCTACGAGCAGTACTTC.

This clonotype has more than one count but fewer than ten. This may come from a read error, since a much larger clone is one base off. The CDR3 loop is CASSERHSNQPQYF. The CDR3 nucleotides are TGTGCCAGCAGTGAAAGGCACAGCAATCAGCCCCAGTATTTT. The gene calls are TRBV6-1 and TRBJ1-5; no definite D call. Gene TRBJ2-3 matches the end of the DNA better, so the J call may be wrong. The CDR3 is made up of 14 amino acids. Germline CDR1 is MNHNS and CDR2 is SASEGT.

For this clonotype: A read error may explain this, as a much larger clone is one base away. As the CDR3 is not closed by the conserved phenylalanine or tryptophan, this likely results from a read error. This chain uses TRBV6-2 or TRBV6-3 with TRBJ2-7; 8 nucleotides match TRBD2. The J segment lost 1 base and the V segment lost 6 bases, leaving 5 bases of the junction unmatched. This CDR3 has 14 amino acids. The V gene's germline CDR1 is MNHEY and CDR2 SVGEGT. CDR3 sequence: CASSQAGESYEQYL. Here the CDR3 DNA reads TGTGCCAGCAGCCAAGCGGGAGAATCCTACGAGCAGTACTTA.

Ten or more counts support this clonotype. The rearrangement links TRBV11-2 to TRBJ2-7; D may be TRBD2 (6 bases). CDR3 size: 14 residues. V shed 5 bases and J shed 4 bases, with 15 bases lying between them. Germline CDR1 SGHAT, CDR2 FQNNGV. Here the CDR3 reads CASSRVSGPYEQYF. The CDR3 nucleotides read TGTGCCAGCAGCCGCGTTAGCGGACCTTACGAGCAGTACTTC. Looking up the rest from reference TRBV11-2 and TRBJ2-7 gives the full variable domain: EAGVAQSPRYKIIEKRQSVAFWCNPISGHATLYWYQQILGQGPKLLIQFQNNGVVDDSQLPKDRFSAERLKGVDSTLKIQPAKLEDSAVYLCASSRVSGPYEQYFGPGTRLTVT.

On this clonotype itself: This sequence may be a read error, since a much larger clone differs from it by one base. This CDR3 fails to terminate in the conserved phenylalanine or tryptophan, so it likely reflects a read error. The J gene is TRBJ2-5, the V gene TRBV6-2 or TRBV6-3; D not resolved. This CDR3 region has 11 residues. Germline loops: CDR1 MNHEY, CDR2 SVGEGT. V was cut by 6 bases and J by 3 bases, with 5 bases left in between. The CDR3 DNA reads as TGTGCCAGCAGCCAAAAAGAGACCCAGTACATC. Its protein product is CASSQKETQYI.

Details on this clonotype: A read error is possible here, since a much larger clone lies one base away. For the CDR3, the DNA is TGTGCCAGCACCCTGGGGGACATTCTGTACTTC. This codes for CASTLGDILYF. The chain couples TRBV12-3 or TRBV12-4 to TRBJ2-4; TRBD1 is a possible D gene (6 bases). This CDR3 has 11 amino acids.

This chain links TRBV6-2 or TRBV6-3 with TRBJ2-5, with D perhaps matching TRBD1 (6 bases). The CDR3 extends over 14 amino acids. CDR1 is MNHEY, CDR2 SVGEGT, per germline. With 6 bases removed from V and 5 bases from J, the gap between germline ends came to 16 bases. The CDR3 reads CASSLGARGETQYF. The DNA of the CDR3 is TGTGCCAGCAGCCTCGGAGCCAGGGGTGAGACCCAGTACTTC.